The 4 T cell receptor beta chains below come from one sample, sequenced in a study of T cell responses to AZD1222 COVID-19 vaccine. The method was immunoSEQ multiplex PCR; TCRdb's version includes in-frame clones alone and lacks a portion of them. The sample has 130,000 or so clones, over 90% seen once. The sequencing here drew on peripheral blood, taken on day 0 of AZD1222 vaccination. The source is an adult in good health.

This chain connects TRBV4-2 to TRBJ1-2; D unclear. The V end was cut by 0 bases, the J end by 5 bases, with 22 bases between. The CDR3 sequence is 18 residues long. Germline-derived CDR1 and CDR2 are LGHNA and YNFKEQ. This CDR3 is CASSQDRSSGSMGYGYTF. The CDR3 region has the DNA TGTGCCAGCAGCCAAGATCGATCGTCGGGGTCGATGGGTTATGGCTACACCTTC.

The rearrangement joins TRBV5-4 to TRBJ1-2; D is unresolved. This CDR3 region has 15 residues. Germline V CDR1 and CDR2: SGHNT, YYREEE (reference sequence). The V and J ends lost 4 bases and 2 bases respectively, with 15 bases between them. CDR3 nucleotides: TGTGCCAGCAGCCTGACCGGCGGGCTAAACTATGGCTACACCTTC. It yields the protein CASSLTGGLNYGYTF.

This clone was seen only once. The J gene is TRBJ2-3, the V gene TRBV19; D is uncertain. Deletions cut 7 bases from V and 2 bases from J, with 10 bases between. CDR3 size: 13 residues. Germline values: CDR1 LNHDA, CDR2 SQIVND (reference sequence). The CDR3 sequence: CASTSAFTDTQYF. CDR3 in DNA: TGTGCCAGTACTTCCGCCTTCACAGATACGCAGTATTTT. Drawing the rest from reference TRBV19 and TRBJ2-3, the complete variable domain is DGGITQSPKYLFRKEGQNVTLSCEQNLNHDAMYWYRQDPGQGLRLIYYSQIVNDFQKGDIAEGYSVSREKKESFPLTVTSAQKNPTAFYLCASTSAFTDTQYFGPGTRLTVL.

This clone showed up just once. The rearrangement uses TRBV10-3 and TRBJ1-5; perhaps TRBD1 as D (5 bases). V gave up 2 bases and J gave up 5 bases, with 16 bases separating them. The CDR3 extends over 16 amino acids. From germline, CDR1 is ENHRY and CDR2 SYGVKD. CDR3: CAISELPQGTDQPQHF. Here the CDR3 DNA reads TGTGCCATCAGTGAGCTCCCGCAGGGAACCGATCAGCCCCAGCATTTT.